Detailed here is one T cell receptor (beta chain). Generated by immunoSEQ multiplex PCR, the TCRdb table keeps only in-frame clones and is missing some. The data show 75,000 to 100,000 clones, with almost 85% seen just once and approximately 6.7% held by the top ten. The sample is drawn from a study of blood T cell repertoires in COVID-19. Trimming removed 6 bases from V and 2 bases from J; junction bases left unmatched: 7. Germline V gene sequence: CDR1 MNHEY, CDR2 SMNVEV (reference sequence). The CDR3 is 16 amino acids. Sequencing was performed on peripheral blood. This rearrangement joins TRBV27 to TRBJ2-2, with 9 bases that match TRBD2. The sequence was collected from a man between 50 and 59 years old with active or convalescent COVID-19. The CDR3, as DNA: TGTGCCAGCAGACACCGACTAGCGGATAACACCGGGGAGCTGTTTTTT. Translating it yields CASRHRLADNTGELFF.